The rows below give T cell receptor beta chains drawn from one sample of a study of T cell responses to AZD1222 COVID-19 vaccine. Assay: immunoSEQ multiplex PCR; the TCRdb copy retains only in-frame clones and omits some. The data contain under 120,000 clones, around 94% of them singletons. The sample was peripheral blood, taken on day 0 of AZD1222 vaccination. The receptors come from an adult in good health. Both conserved end residues are part of each CDR3.

j_gene | v_gene | CDR3aa
TRBJ2-1 | TRBV3-1/TRBV3-2 | CASSQDRSDYNEQFF
TRBJ1-1 | TRBV27 | CASSLGQGEAFF
TRBJ2-5 | TRBV6-5 | CASGPVEQETQYF
TRBJ2-3 | TRBV2 | CASSDRGVDTQYF
TRBJ1-2 | TRBV19 | CASSIGSFGGAYYGYTF
TRBJ1-1 | TRBV27 | CASSLRGSFAEAFF
TRBJ1-1 | TRBV3-1/TRBV3-2 | CASSLTGLNTEAFF
TRBJ2-6 | TRBV6-5 | CASEREAGANVLTF
TRBJ2-1 | TRBV7-9 | CASSPGGSGNEQFF
TRBJ1-5 | TRBV6-2/TRBV6-3 | CASSSSDRGLSQPQHF
TRBJ2-5 | TRBV25-1 | CASSDPGGGETQYF
TRBJ2-1 | TRBV28 | CASSMGEQFF
TRBJ2-3 | TRBV12-3/TRBV12-4 | CASSFEQYMQYF
TRBJ1-2 | TRBV9 | CASNEDGTNYGYTF
TRBJ1-1 | TRBV2 | CASSERVQAEAFF
TRBJ2-3 | TRBV18 | CASSPLAGGQTDTQYF
TRBJ1-1 | TRBV28 | CASSLGKWTGLNTEAFF
TRBJ1-1 | TRBV2 | CASSWRDRGSGGTEAFF
TRBJ1-1 | TRBV12-3/TRBV12-4 | CASSPLGTDEAFF
TRBJ2-7 | TRBV7-8 | CASSRGTGPYEQYF
TRBJ1-1 | TRBV2 | CASRLLSGNTEAFF
TRBJ1-1 | TRBV12-3/TRBV12-4 | CASSLDRAEAFF
TRBJ1-4 | TRBV7-9 | CASSLQGSHEKLFF
TRBJ1-1 | TRBV18 | CASAEAGPTEAFF
TRBJ1-2 | TRBV7-2 | CASSIDRGPPYGYTF
TRBJ1-1 | TRBV18 | CASSSQTGGHGGTEAFF
TRBJ2-2 | TRBV7-9 | CASSLWGSTAGELFF
TRBJ1-1 | TRBV3-1/TRBV3-2 | CGSGPLNTEAFF
TRBJ1-2 | TRBV29-1 | CSVGQALGYTF
TRBJ1-1 | TRBV7-8 | CASSSKTGNTEAFF
TRBJ2-7 | TRBV28 | CASSRTYEQYF
TRBJ1-3 | TRBV6-1 | CASSEGRGTNTIYF
TRBJ2-7 | TRBV15 | CATSREAGSSYEQYF
TRBJ1-2 | TRBV27 | CASRPTGQGRGYTF
TRBJ1-5 | TRBV19 | CASSAGNSNQPQHF
TRBJ1-1 | TRBV19 | CASSIERQNTEAFF
TRBJ1-1 | TRBV18 | CASSPYRGMENTEAFF
TRBJ1-1 | TRBV11-3 | CASSTQGVAFF
TRBJ2-5 | TRBV2 | CASSAGIGRETQYF
TRBJ2-1 | TRBV7-9 | CASSLVAQEQFF
TRBJ1-6 | TRBV10-3 | CAISEGQRDNSPLHF
TRBJ2-7 | TRBV5-5 | CASSLAADIRPPYEQYF
TRBJ2-1 | TRBV9 | CASSVRWEVNEQFF
TRBJ1-5 | TRBV2 | CASTQDLYNQPQHF
TRBJ1-4 | TRBV28 | CASTLDRLNEKLFF
TRBJ1-5 | TRBV18 | CASSPQTGGNQPQHF
TRBJ2-5 | TRBV19 | CASSIGGTVQETQYF
TRBJ2-1 | TRBV15 | CATSRARGLAWEQFF
TRBJ1-6 | TRBV14 | CASSQEVGNSPLHF
TRBJ1-4 | TRBV19 | CASSSSTGTGREKLFF
TRBJ1-1 | TRBV30 | CAWSGTRQRMNTEAFF
TRBJ1-4 | TRBV28 | CASSSELGQGYEKLFF
TRBJ1-1 | TRBV18 | CASSLHHRFIGDGEAFF
TRBJ2-2 | TRBV5-4 | CASSLAGVGTGELFF